This passage covers 27 T cell receptor beta chains from one sample sequenced in a study of molecular identifiers for immune sequencing clone quantification. TCRdb used MiXCR to reprocess the PCR reads, holding one entry per CDR3 protein. The table includes about 640,000 distinct CDR3 sequences, 20% detected once. Source material: naive CD8+ T cells from blood, with Jurkat cell RNA spiked in. Subset in this sample: FACS-sorted CD8+CD4-CCR7+CD45RA+ naive T cells. Every receptor here comes from a human donor in good health. Some libraries in this study had Jurkat cell RNA spiked in.

The rearrangement uses TRBV4-1 and TRBJ2-3; the D gene is possibly TRBD2 (5 bases). The CDR3 is 14 residues long. V lost 5 bases and J 3 bases, leaving 12 bases between the germline ends. CDR1 MGHRA and CDR2 YSYEKL come from the germline V gene. The CDR3 nucleotides are TGCGCCAGCAGCTACGAGGGTACAACAGATACGCAGTATTTT. It is translated as CASSYEGTTDTQYF.

A note on this clonotype: A junction end diverges from the germline sequence, so it may reflect a read error. This chain joins TRBV28 and TRBJ2-7; 7 nucleotides agree with TRBD1. CDR3 size: 13 residues. Germline assignment: CDR1 MDHEN and CDR2 SYDVKM. The CDR3 bases are TGTGCCAGCAGAGTGGGACAGACCTACGGGCAGTACTTC. Residues: CASRVGQTYGQYF.

The rearrangement links TRBV20-1 to TRBJ1-1; 7 bases map to TRBD1. The CDR3 loop spans 12 amino acids. Per the germline V gene, CDR1 is DFQATT and CDR2 is SNEGSKA (reference sequence). V shed 6 bases, J shed 4 bases, and the junction held 5 bases outside the gene matches. For the CDR3, the DNA is TGCAGTGCCCGGACAGGACCCACTGAAGCTTTCTTT. Its translation: CSARTGPTEAFF.

For this clonotype: Since no conserved phenylalanine or tryptophan closes the CDR3, a read error is the likely cause. V and J are TRBV28 and TRBJ2-3; 7 bases align to TRBD2. V lost 2 bases and J lost 3; bases outside the gene matches: 11. Germline loops: CDR1 MDHEN, CDR2 SYDVKM. The CDR3 extends over 17 amino acids. CDR3 sequence (DNA): TGTGCCAGCAGTTTAGAGTCAGGACTAGACGTTACAGATACGCAGTATCTT. Its protein is CASSLESGLDVTDTQYL.

This clonotype was recorded many times. The V gene is TRBV7-9, the J gene TRBJ1-2, with D possibly being TRBD1 (5 bases). V lost 3 bases, J lost 10 bases, and 12 bases lay in between. This CDR3 has 12 amino acids. Germline V gene data show CDR1 as SEHNR and CDR2 as FQNEAQ (reference sequence). CDR3 bases: TGTGCCAGCAGCTTTCAGGGCCAGACCTACACCTTC. Translated: CASSFQGQTYTF.

This clonotype has at least ten counts. J is TRBJ1-5 and V is TRBV7-9; D is perhaps TRBD1 (6 bases). This CDR3 comprises 14 residues. CDR1 is SEHNR, CDR2 FQNEAQ, per germline (reference sequence). With 4 bases removed from V and 6 bases from J, the gap between germline ends came to 13 bases. Here the CDR3 reads CASSSGGAGQPQHF. The CDR3 DNA follows: TGTGCCAGCAGCTCGGGGGGGGCAGGTCAGCCCCAGCATTTT.

V is TRBV27 and J is TRBJ2-7; D unresolved. Trimming took off 5 bases at V and 0 bases at J, with 14 bases between the two ends. The length of the CDR3 is 15 residues. Germline V CDR1 and CDR2: MNHEY, SMNVEV (reference sequence). CDR3 amino acids: CASSPMVARSYEQYF. CDR3 DNA sequence: TGTGCCAGCAGTCCCATGGTGGCTCGCTCCTACGAGCAGTACTTC.

V and J are TRBV4-3 and TRBJ2-1; the match to TRBD2 covers 8 bases. After removal of 0 bases from V and 9 bases from J, the junction contained 10 bases not matched to a gene. This CDR3 comprises 16 residues. Per germline, CDR1 LGHNA and CDR2 YSLEER. For the CDR3, the DNA is TGCGCCAGCAGCCAAGACGCGGGAGGAGGGGCAAGTGAGCAGTTCTTC. It specifies CASSQDAGGGASEQFF.

A note on this clonotype: This may come from a read error, since a much larger clone is one base off. This rearrangement joins TRBV13 to TRBJ2-7; D is perhaps TRBD2 (5 bases). Germline CDR1 reads PRHDT; CDR2 reads FYEKMQ (reference sequence). CDR3 size: 13 residues. V lost 0 bases to trimming and J lost 7 bases, with 10 bases between them. This CDR3 is CASSLGYGEEQYF. CDR3 bases: TGTGCCAGCAGCTTAGGGTATGGGGAGGAGCAGTACTTC.

Many counts were recorded for this clonotype. The chain couples TRBV7-2 to TRBJ1-6; D is perhaps TRBD1 (6 bases). Germline CDR1 is SGHTA and CDR2 is FQGNSA. The CDR3 contains 17 residues. Trimming shortened V by 3 bases and J by 1 base, and 13 bases separated the two germline ends. CDR3 region: CASSLPEQGSYNSPLHF. The CDR3 bases are TGTGCCAGCAGCTTGCCCGAACAGGGTTCCTATAATTCACCCCTCCACTTT.

Turning to this clonotype: A much bigger clone sits one base away, suggesting this may be a read error. The rearrangement uses TRBV30 and TRBJ2-3, with D possibly matching TRBD1 (6 bases). CDR1 and CDR2 (germline): GTSNPN, SVGIG (reference sequence). V was clipped by 0 bases and J by 8 bases, with 15 bases between them. The CDR3 consists of 14 residues. The CDR3, as DNA: TGTGCCTGGAGTGTAGGTAGCAGGGGTTCTACGCAGTATTTT. This translates into CAWSVGSRGSTQYF.

The table lists this clonotype with many counts. This chain connects TRBV19 to TRBJ2-3; tentative D call: TRBD1 (5 bases). CDR1 is LNHDA and CDR2 is SQIVND in the germline V gene (reference sequence). This CDR3 contains 13 residues. The V and J ends lost 6 bases and 1 base respectively, with 8 bases between them. The CDR3, as DNA: TGTGCCAGTAGCAGGGTTGGCACAGATACGCAGTATTTT. Amino acids: CASSRVGTDTQYF.

There are many counts of this clonotype. V and J are TRBV7-9 and TRBJ2-3, with 7 bases identical to TRBD2. The germline V gene encodes CDR1 SEHNR and CDR2 FQNEAQ (reference sequence). V was clipped by 2 bases and J by 6 bases; unmatched bases: 8. This CDR3 comprises 15 residues. The CDR3: CASSLPLAEGDTQYF. In nucleotides, the CDR3 is TGTGCCAGCAGCTTACCGCTAGCGGAGGGGGATACGCAGTATTTT. Variable domain in full (rest from reference TRBV7-9 and TRBJ2-3): DTGVSQNPRHKITKRGQNVTFRCDPISEHNRLYWYRQTLGQGPEFLTYFQNEAQLEKSRLLSDRFSAERPKGSFSTLEIQRTEQGDSAMYLCASSLPLAEGDTQYFGPGTRLTVL.

This chain links TRBV20-1 with TRBJ1-2; 10 bases are shared with TRBD1. Trimming cost V 4 bases and J 2 bases; bases outside gene matches: 7. The CDR3 consists of 15 residues. Germline CDR1 DFQATT, CDR2 SNEGSKA (reference sequence). CDR3 in amino acids: CSATSPGQGNYGYTF. The CDR3 DNA reads as TGCAGTGCTACCTCTCCGGGACAGGGGAACTATGGCTACACCTTC.

This clonotype appeared many times. J is TRBJ1-4 and V is TRBV7-9; no firm D call. The CDR3 is 16 amino acids. Germline loops: CDR1 SEHNR, CDR2 FQNEAQ (reference sequence). V gave up 7 bases and J gave up 0 bases, with 15 bases separating them. CDR3 loop: CASTTHREPTNEKLFF. For the CDR3, the DNA is TGTGCCAGCACCACTCACCGGGAACCAACTAATGAAAAACTGTTTTTT.

CDR3 residues: CASSQVSDFQPYGYTF. DNA of the CDR3: TGCGCCAGCAGCCAAGTCTCGGACTTTCAACCCTATGGCTACACCTTC. The genes are TRBV4-1 and TRBJ1-2; D unresolved. The CDR3 contains 16 residues. The germline gives CDR1 MGHRA, CDR2 YSYEKL. Trimming pared 1 base from V and 4 bases from J, leaving 16 bases between.

This clonotype was seen repeatedly, ten times or more. The rearrangement uses TRBV4-2 and TRBJ2-5; TRBD2 matches at 10 bases. The CDR3 sequence is 16 residues long. Germline-derived CDR1 and CDR2 are LGHNA and YNFKEQ. V dropped 4 bases and J dropped 0; count of bases not matched to a gene: 5. CDR3 amino acids: CASSPRTSGDQETQYF. CDR3 coding DNA: TGTGCCAGCAGCCCAAGGACTAGCGGCGACCAAGAGACCCAGTACTTC.

This sequence joins TRBV27 and TRBJ2-7; D is uncertain. V was pared by 3 bases and J by 1 base, with 13 bases between. The germline gives CDR1 MNHEY, CDR2 SMNVEV (reference sequence). The CDR3 consists of 15 residues. The CDR3 DNA reads TGTGCCAGCAGTTTTGGCTCTACGTTATCCTACGAGCAGTACTTC. Translation gives CASSFGSTLSYEQYF.

About this clonotype itself: Lacking the conserved final phenylalanine or tryptophan, this CDR3 likely reflects a read error. The chain uses TRBV19 and TRBJ1-5; possibly TRBD1 for D (6 bases). Trimming shortened V by 4 bases and J by 1 base, and 8 bases separated the two germline ends. The CDR3 is 14 amino acids. The germline V gene encodes CDR1 LNHDA and CDR2 SQIVND (reference sequence). CDR3 sequence (DNA): TGTGCCAGTAGTACTGGGACAAGCAATCAGCCCCAGCATCTT. As protein: CASSTGTSNQPQHL.

As concerns this clonotype: A clone one base away is much larger, so this may be a read error. Since the CDR3 does not end with the conserved phenylalanine or tryptophan, this likely comes from a read error. This chain joins TRBV7-9 and TRBJ2-7; TRBD1 aligns across 7 bases. The CDR3 loop spans 15 amino acids. Germline V CDR1 and CDR2: SEHNR, FQNEAQ (reference sequence). With V trimmed by 5 bases and J by 4 bases, 11 bases remained unmatched. The CDR3 is CASSTRDRVVYEQYL. DNA of the CDR3: TGTGCCAGCAGCACCAGAGACAGGGTCGTATACGAGCAGTACCTC.

This clonotype was seen at least ten times. J is TRBJ2-5 and V is TRBV7-2; possibly TRBD2 for D (7 bases). Germline V gene sequence: CDR1 SGHTA, CDR2 FQGNSA. This CDR3 contains 15 residues. V was shortened by 5 bases and J by 5 bases, with 18 bases between the two germline ends. The CDR3, as DNA: TGTGCCAGCAGCACCAACGGGGGGCCGAGGGAGACCCAGTACTTC. It specifies CASSTNGGPRETQYF.

A note on this clonotype: A much larger clone differs by one base, so this may be a read error. The CDR3 ends on some other residue instead of the conserved phenylalanine or tryptophan, so this is likely a read error. V and J are TRBV6-5 and TRBJ1-5; possible D gene TRBD1, 6 bases. V lost 8 bases, J lost 3 bases, and 11 bases lay in between. This CDR3 comprises 13 residues. Germline V gene data show CDR1 as MNHEY and CDR2 as SVGAGI. CDR3: CASGTTFNQPQHL. The DNA for the CDR3 is TGTGCCAGCGGGACAACCTTCAATCAGCCCCAGCATCTT.

The sample holds many counts of this clonotype. The chain carries TRBV2 and TRBJ2-3; D may be TRBD1 or TRBD2 (5 bases each). V lost 8 bases, J lost 0 bases, and 9 bases lay in between. Germline V gene sequence: CDR1 SNHLY, CDR2 FYNNEI. CDR3 length equals 13 residues. The CDR3 here is CASERDSTDTQYF. The CDR3 DNA follows: TGTGCCAGCGAAAGGGACAGCACAGATACGCAGTATTTT.

This clonotype was seen more than once but under ten times. This rearrangement joins TRBV4-1 to TRBJ2-7; possibly TRBD1 for D (5 bases). Trimming pared 1 base from V and 6 bases from J, leaving 13 bases between. Looked up from germline, CDR1 is MGHRA and CDR2 is YSYEKL. The length of the CDR3 is 14 residues. This CDR3 is CASSQVQGKGEQYF. CDR3 sequence (DNA): TGCGCCAGCAGCCAAGTCCAGGGAAAAGGCGAGCAGTACTTC.

This rearrangement joins TRBV9 to TRBJ1-2; 7 bases fit TRBD1. From germline, CDR1 is SGDLS and CDR2 YYNGEE. This CDR3 is built from 15 residues. V dropped 4 bases and J dropped 0; count of bases not matched to a gene: 6. CDR3 in amino acids: CASSSGTAPNYGYTF. In DNA form, the CDR3 reads TGTGCCAGCAGCTCGGGGACAGCTCCTAACTATGGCTACACCTTC.

This clonotype was observed at least ten times. V is TRBV6-5 and J is TRBJ1-1; D is possibly TRBD1 (5 bases). The V gene lost 1 base and the J gene lost 1 base, with 10 bases spanning the gap. CDR3 length: 15 residues. The germline gives CDR1 MNHEY, CDR2 SVGAGI. The CDR3 coding sequence is TGTGCCAGCAGTTACTTGAGTGGGGCGAACACTGAAGCTTTCTTT. This gives the protein CASSYLSGANTEAFF.

This clonotype has ten or more counts. The CDR3, as DNA: TGCGCCAGCAGCCAAGTTGAACAGGGGAACGAGCAGTACTTC. Its protein product is CASSQVEQGNEQYF. This chain links TRBV4-1 with TRBJ2-7; 7 bases map to TRBD1. The CDR3 runs to 14 residues. Trimming took 1 base from V and 5 from J; bases not matched to a gene: 5. Per germline, CDR1 MGHRA and CDR2 YSYEKL.